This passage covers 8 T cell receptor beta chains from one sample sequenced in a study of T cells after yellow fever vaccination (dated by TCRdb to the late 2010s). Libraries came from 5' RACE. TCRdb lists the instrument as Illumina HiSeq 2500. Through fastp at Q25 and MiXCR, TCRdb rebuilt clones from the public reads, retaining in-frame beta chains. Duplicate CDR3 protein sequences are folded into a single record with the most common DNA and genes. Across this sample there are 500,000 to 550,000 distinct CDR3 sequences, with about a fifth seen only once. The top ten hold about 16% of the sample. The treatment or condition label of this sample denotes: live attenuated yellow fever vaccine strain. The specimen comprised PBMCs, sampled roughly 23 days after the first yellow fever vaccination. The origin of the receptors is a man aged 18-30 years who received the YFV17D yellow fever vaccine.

CDR3 sequence reads: CASSAGMYNSPLHF. Here the CDR3 DNA reads TGTGCCAGCTCGGCGGGGATGTATAATTCACCCCTCCACTTT. This rearrangement joins TRBV7-9 to TRBJ1-6; no clear D. The CDR3 has 14 amino acids. The germline V gene has CDR1 SEHNR and CDR2 FQNEAQ (reference sequence). Trimming removed 8 bases at V and 4 bases at J, with 12 bases between.

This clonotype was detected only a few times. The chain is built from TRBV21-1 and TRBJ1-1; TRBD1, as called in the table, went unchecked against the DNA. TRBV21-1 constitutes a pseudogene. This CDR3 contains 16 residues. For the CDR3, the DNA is TGTGCCAGCAGCAAAGGTAGGACAGGGGGGAGTACTGAAGCTTTCTTT. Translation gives CASSKGRTGGSTEAFF.

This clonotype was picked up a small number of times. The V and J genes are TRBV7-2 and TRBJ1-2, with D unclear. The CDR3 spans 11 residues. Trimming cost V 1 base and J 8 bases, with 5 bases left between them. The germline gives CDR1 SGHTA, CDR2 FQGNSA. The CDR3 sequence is CASSLGLGYTF. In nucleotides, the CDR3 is TGTGCCAGCAGCTTAGGTCTCGGCTACACCTTC.

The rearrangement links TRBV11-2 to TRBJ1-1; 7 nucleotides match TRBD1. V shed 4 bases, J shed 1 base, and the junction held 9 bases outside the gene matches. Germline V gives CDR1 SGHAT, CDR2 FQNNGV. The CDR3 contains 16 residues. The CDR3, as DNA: TGTGCCAGCAGCTCCCTCCTCGGGACAGAGAACACTGAAGCTTTCTTT. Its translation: CASSSLLGTENTEAFF. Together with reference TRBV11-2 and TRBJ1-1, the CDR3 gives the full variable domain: EAGVAQSPRYKIIEKRQSVAFWCNPISGHATLYWYQQILGQGPKLLIQFQNNGVVDDSQLPKDRFSAERLKGVDSTLKIQPAKLEDSAVYLCASSSLLGTENTEAFFGQGTRLTVV.

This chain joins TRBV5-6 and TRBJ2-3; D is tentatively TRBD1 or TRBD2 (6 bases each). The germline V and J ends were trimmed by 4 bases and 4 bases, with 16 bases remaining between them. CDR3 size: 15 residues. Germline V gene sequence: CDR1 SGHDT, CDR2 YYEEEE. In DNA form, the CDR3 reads TGTGCCAGCAGCGCCTTGGGGGGCGAATCAGATACGCAGTATTTT. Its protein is CASSALGGESDTQYF. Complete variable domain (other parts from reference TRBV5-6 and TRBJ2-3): DAGVTQSPTHLIKTRGQQVTLRCSPKSGHDTVSWYQQALGQGPQFIFQYYEEEERQRGNFPDRFSGHQFPNYSSELNVNALLLGDSALYLCASSALGGESDTQYFGPGTRLTVL.

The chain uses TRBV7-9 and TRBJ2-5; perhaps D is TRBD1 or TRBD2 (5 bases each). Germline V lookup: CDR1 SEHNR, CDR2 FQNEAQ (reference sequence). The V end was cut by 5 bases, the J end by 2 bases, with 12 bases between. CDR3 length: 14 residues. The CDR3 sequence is CASSVGTGQETQYF. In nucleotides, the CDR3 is TGTGCCAGCAGCGTCGGGACGGGACAAGAGACCCAGTACTTC.

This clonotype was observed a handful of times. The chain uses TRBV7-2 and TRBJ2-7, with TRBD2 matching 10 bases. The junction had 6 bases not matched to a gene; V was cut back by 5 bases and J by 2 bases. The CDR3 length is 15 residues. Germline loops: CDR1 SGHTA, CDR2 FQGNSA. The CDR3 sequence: CASSPIAGGTYEQYF. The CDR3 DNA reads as TGTGCCAGCAGCCCTATAGCGGGGGGAACCTACGAGCAGTACTTC.

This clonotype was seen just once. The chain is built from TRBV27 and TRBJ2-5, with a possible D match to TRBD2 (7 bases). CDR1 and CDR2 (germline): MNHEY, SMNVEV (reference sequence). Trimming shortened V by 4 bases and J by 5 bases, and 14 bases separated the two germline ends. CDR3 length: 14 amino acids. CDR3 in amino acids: CASSWSGGWETQYF. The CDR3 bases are TGTGCCAGCAGTTGGTCGGGGGGCTGGGAGACCCAGTACTTC.